Presented here are 21 T cell receptor beta chains from one specimen sequenced in a study of blood T cell repertoires in COVID-19. Generated by immunoSEQ multiplex PCR, the TCRdb table keeps only in-frame clones and is missing some. This sample has more than 150,000 clones, with roughly 82% found just once. Material: peripheral blood. The receptors here all came from a woman aged 30 to 39 with acute or convalescent COVID-19.

The chain joins TRBV6-6 to TRBJ2-3, with a tentative D call TRBD1 (6 bases). The germline V gene has CDR1 MNHNY and CDR2 SVGAGI (reference sequence). Trimming pared 5 bases from V and 3 bases from J, leaving 21 bases between. CDR3 size: 17 residues. In DNA form, the CDR3 reads TGTGCCAGCAGTCCCGGGGCATCGGGACAAAGGACAGATACGCAGTATTTT. It yields the protein CASSPGASGQRTDTQYF.

The gene calls are TRBV14 and TRBJ2-2; possibly TRBD2 for D (6 bases). Trimming cost V 7 bases and J 4 bases, with 19 bases left between them. Germline assignment: CDR1 SGHDN and CDR2 FVKESK. CDR3 size: 16 residues. The CDR3 DNA sequence: TGTGCCAGCACCCCTGGGACTTCGGCTCCCACCGGGGAGCTGTTTTTT. Its translation is CASTPGTSAPTGELFF.

The genes are TRBV5-1 and TRBJ1-2; 7 bases map to TRBD1. The J segment lost 0 bases and the V segment lost 5 bases, leaving 7 bases of the junction unmatched. Germline V gene lookup returns CDR1 SGHRS and CDR2 YFSETQ. This CDR3 comprises 15 residues. CDR3 in amino acids: CASRASRGTNYGYTF. DNA for the CDR3: TGCGCCAGCAGAGCCAGCAGGGGGACTAACTATGGCTACACCTTC.

The V gene is TRBV6-2 or TRBV6-3, the J gene TRBJ1-5; a weak D match, TRBD1 (5 bases). V gave up 2 bases and J gave up 0 bases, with 17 bases separating them. The CDR3 sequence is 18 residues long. Looked up from germline, CDR1 is MNHEY and CDR2 is SVGEGT. As DNA, the CDR3 is TGTGCCAGCAGTTACATCCCTCAGGGATCCCTTAGCAATCAGCCCCAGCATTTT. Its protein product is CASSYIPQGSLSNQPQHF.

The V and J genes are TRBV9 and TRBJ1-4; TRBD1 matches 10 bases. V was clipped by 0 bases and J by 4 bases; unmatched bases: 3. Germline CDR1 and CDR2: SGDLS and YYNGEE. CDR3 length: 16 amino acids. DNA for the CDR3: TGTGCCAGCAGCGTAGGGGGGGACAGGGGTAATGAAAAACTGTTTTTT. It is translated as CASSVGGDRGNEKLFF.

V is TRBV29-1 and J is TRBJ2-3; possibly TRBD1 for D (5 bases). The CDR3 is 13 residues long. V lost 4 bases and J lost 2, with 10 bases in between. The germline CDR1 and CDR2 sequences are SQVTM and ANQGSEA. The CDR3 coding sequence is TGCAGCGTTGGGGGCAGGGTCACAGATACGCAGTATTTT. Its protein is CSVGGRVTDTQYF.

The chain combines TRBV5-1 with TRBJ2-5, with TRBD2 matching 9 bases. Germline trimming cut 4 bases from V and 4 bases from J; bases unmatched to any gene: 11. Germline CDR1 and CDR2: SGHRS and YFSETQ. The CDR3 spans 16 residues. CDR3 amino acids: CASSPYEAGGSETQYF. Here the CDR3 DNA reads TGCGCCAGCAGCCCCTACGAGGCGGGGGGGTCAGAGACCCAGTACTTC. The full variable domain, completed using reference TRBV5-1 and TRBJ2-5, is KAGVTQTPRYLIKTRGQQVTLSCSPISGHRSVSWYQQTPGQGLQFLFEYFSETQRNKGNFPGRFSGRQFSNSRSEMNVSTLELGDSALYLCASSPYEAGGSETQYFGPGTRLLVL.

The rearrangement links TRBV19 to TRBJ2-5; 7 nucleotides agree with TRBD2. J gave up 5 bases and V 6 bases, and 12 bases lay outside the gene matches. Germline CDR1 LNHDA, CDR2 SQIVND (reference sequence). There are 15 residues in the CDR3. The CDR3 reads CASSPWRGKGETQYF. The CDR3 DNA sequence: TGTGCCAGTAGCCCGTGGCGGGGGAAAGGGGAGACCCAGTACTTC.

This chain uses TRBV27 with TRBJ2-3; TRBD2 might be the D (6 bases). Germline CDR1 reads MNHEY; CDR2 reads SMNVEV (reference sequence). V lost 3 bases, J lost 2 bases, and 9 bases lay in between. The CDR3 is 14 amino acids. The CDR3 DNA reads as TGTGCCAGCAGTTTCGAGCGGGTCACAGATACGCAGTATTTT. This gives the protein CASSFERVTDTQYF.

The chain is built from TRBV11-2 and TRBJ2-7; D call uncertain. This CDR3 spans 14 amino acids. Germline lookup yields CDR1 SGHAT and CDR2 FQNNGV. Trimming took off 3 bases at V and 5 bases at J, with 14 bases between the two ends. The CDR3 sequence is CASSFGSTVNEQYF. CDR3 coding DNA: TGTGCCAGCAGCTTTGGCAGTACAGTAAACGAGCAGTACTTC.

Here the CDR3 DNA reads TGTGCCAGCAGTTACAACCCGGTGACCTCGGGGGGCTACACCTTC. Protein product: CASSYNPVTSGGYTF. This chain links TRBV6-2 or TRBV6-3 with TRBJ1-2; no clear D gene. V was pared by 2 bases and J by 8 bases, with 18 bases between. Germline V lookup: CDR1 MNHEY, CDR2 SVGEGT. The CDR3 has 15 amino acids.

CDR3 bases: TGTGCCAGCAGTTACTTAGGGAGCTATGGCTACACCTTC. Translated, it gives CASSYLGSYGYTF. The rearrangement links TRBV6-5 to TRBJ1-2; D is uncertain. The ends were cut back, 1 base at V and 4 bases at J, with 7 bases in the middle. Per the germline V gene, CDR1 is MNHEY and CDR2 is SVGAGI. CDR3 size: 13 residues.

The chain carries TRBV29-1 and TRBJ1-1, with 7 bases fitting TRBD1. The CDR3 has 15 residues. CDR1 and CDR2 from the germline V gene are SQVTM and ANQGSEA. With V trimmed by 3 bases and J by 0 bases, 7 bases remained unmatched. The CDR3 DNA sequence: TGCAGCGTTGACCGGGACAGTACCATGAACACTGAAGCTTTCTTT. It encodes CSVDRDSTMNTEAFF.

The V gene is TRBV6-2 or TRBV6-3, the J gene TRBJ2-1, with 11 bases lining up with TRBD1. With V trimmed by 5 bases and J by 7 bases, 4 bases remained unmatched. This CDR3 is built from 14 residues. Germline values: CDR1 MNHEY, CDR2 SVGEGT. This CDR3 reads CASSLDRGRNEQFF. The DNA for the CDR3 is TGTGCCAGCAGTCTGGACAGGGGGCGGAATGAGCAGTTCTTC.

This clone occurred once. The rearrangement uses TRBV28 and TRBJ1-6; 7 bases line up with TRBD1. After removal of 6 bases from V and 7 bases from J, the junction contained 9 bases not matched to a gene. Germline V gene sequence: CDR1 MDHEN, CDR2 SYDVKM. This CDR3 has 15 residues. The CDR3 reads CASSDETGINSPLHF. CDR3 coding DNA: TGTGCCAGCAGCGACGAGACAGGGATCAATTCACCCCTCCACTTT.

This chain joins TRBV3-1 (or the pseudogene TRBV3-2) and TRBJ2-2; 7 nucleotides agree with TRBD1. Germline trimming cut 4 bases from V and 7 bases from J; bases unmatched to any gene: 9. CDR1 and CDR2 (germline): LGHDT, YNNKEL (reference sequence). The CDR3 sequence is 15 residues long. The CDR3 loop reads CASSPRDSRVGELFF. In DNA form, the CDR3 reads TGTGCCAGCAGCCCCCGGGACAGCCGGGTCGGGGAGCTGTTTTTT.

The rearrangement links TRBV5-1 to TRBJ2-3; TRBD1 matches at 7 bases. CDR1 is SGHRS and CDR2 is YFSETQ in the germline V gene. The CDR3 sequence is 16 residues long. The J segment lost 5 bases and the V segment lost 2 bases, leaving 11 bases of the junction unmatched. CDR3: CASSFTGAFGGDTQYF. In nucleotides, the CDR3 is TGCGCCAGCAGCTTCACAGGGGCTTTTGGGGGAGATACGCAGTATTTT.

As DNA, the CDR3 is TGTGCCAGCAGTTTAACCGGGACAGGGAACGAGCAGTACTTC. This encodes CASSLTGTGNEQYF. V and J are TRBV27 and TRBJ2-7; 9 bases agree with TRBD1. CDR3 length equals 14 residues. CDR1 is MNHEY, CDR2 SMNVEV, per germline (reference sequence). Trimming at V came to 2 bases and at J to 5 bases, leaving 4 bases not matched to a gene.

The rearrangement uses TRBV5-4 and TRBJ1-4; D call uncertain. Trimming took off 0 bases at V and 0 bases at J, with 6 bases between the two ends. This CDR3 comprises 15 residues. CDR1 and CDR2 (germline): SGHNT, YYREEE (reference sequence). CDR3 sequence: CASSLGSATNEKLFF. The CDR3 DNA sequence: TGTGCCAGCAGCTTGGGTTCTGCAACTAATGAAAAACTGTTTTTT.

The V and J genes are TRBV27 and TRBJ2-3; TRBD1 agrees at 10 bases. The germline CDR1 and CDR2 sequences are MNHEY and SMNVEV (reference sequence). The CDR3 has 13 residues. V was pared by 8 bases and J by 3 bases, with 2 bases of the junction left unmatched. CDR3 sequence (DNA): TGTGCCAGCCGGGACAGGGGTACAGATACGCAGTATTTT. Encoded protein: CASRDRGTDTQYF.

The V call is TRBV11-2, the J call TRBJ2-5, with D maybe TRBD2 (6 bases). The ends were cut back, 2 bases at V and 4 bases at J, with 14 bases in the middle. CDR1 SGHAT and CDR2 FQNNGV come from the germline V gene. The CDR3 is 15 residues long. This CDR3 is CASSLRPSATETQYF. The CDR3 nucleotides read TGTGCCAGCAGCTTAAGGCCTAGCGCGACAGAGACCCAGTACTTC.